Below are 19 T cell receptor gamma chains sequenced from a single sample in a study of γδ T cells in repeated Plasmodium falciparum infection. Vgamma9/Vdelta2+ and Vdelta2-negative gammadelta T cells were flow-sorted from PBMC for bulk sequencing. TCRdb reprocessed the multiplex PCR reads through CATT. In the table there are approximately 26,000 gamma-chain clones, approximately 2.9% of which are singletons. The sample comprised gamma-delta T cells from blood. The receptors were sampled from a pool of human donors (malaria-infected and uninfected, not separated).

This clone was counted many times. A single base is all that separates this from a far larger clone, so a read error is likely. The J gene went uncalled, whereas the V gene is TRGV9. This CDR3 comprises 12 residues. Per germline, CDR1 GITISATS and CDR2 ISYDGTV (reference sequence). CDR3 sequence (DNA): TGTGCCTTGTGGGAGGTGCTGTGGAAGGAACTCTTT. It translates to CALWEVLWKELF.

This clone was observed a few times. Possible read error: a much larger clone is one base away. Other DNA sequences of this sample code for an identical CDR3. This chain joins TRGV3 and TRGJ1 or TRGJ2. Assignment of the J gene here rests on matching the DNA to germline, because TCRdb gives none. The V gene's germline CDR1 is VTNTFY and CDR2 YDVSTARD (reference sequence). The CDR3 has 14 amino acids. The CDR3 bases are TGCGCCACCTGGGACAGGCCTAAGGACTATAAGAAACTCTTT. Its translation: CATWDRPKDYKKLF.

This clone was seen a handful of times. The amino acid sequence in TCRdb belongs to a much larger clone and departs from this DNA's translation at residue 15, likely a sequencing read error; the sequence shown is translated from the DNA. The V gene corresponds to TRGV2; no J gene was called. Germline assignment: CDR1 EGSNGY and CDR2 YDSYNSKV. This CDR3 is built from 17 residues. The CDR3 sequence: CATWAPKKELGKKIEVF. CDR3 nucleotides: TGTGCCACCTGGGCCCCCAAGAAAGAGTTGGGCAAAAAAATCGAGGTATTT.

This clone showed up just a few times. Only one base separates this from a far larger clonotype, so it likely reflects a read error. Different DNA sequences within this sample yield the same CDR3. V gene TRGV9 was called; the J gene was not. Germline V lookup: CDR1 GITISATS, CDR2 ISYDGTV (reference sequence). The CDR3 length is 17 residues. The CDR3 here is CALWEAAAAQNYYKKLF. The CDR3 DNA sequence: TGTGCCTTGTGGGAGGCCGCAGCTGCTCAGAATTATTATAAGAAACTCTTC.

This clone was seen repeatedly, ten times or more. A far larger clone lies a single base away; this is likely a read error. Other DNA sequences in this sample translate to the same CDR3. The CDR3 here is CATWGIYTTGWFKIF. The CDR3 DNA follows: TGCGCCACCTGGGGAATCTATACCACTGGTTGGTTCAAGATATTT. The chain links TRGV4 to TRGJP1. Germline CDR1 reads EGSTGY; CDR2 reads YDSYTSSV. This CDR3 has 15 amino acids.

This clone has a count of ten or more. The translation of this DNA and the TCRdb protein of a much larger clone differ at residue 13, probably owing to a read error; the protein shown here is translated from the DNA. The CDR3 spells CALWESELGKKIEVF. In DNA form, the CDR3 reads TGTGCCTTGTGGGAGTCAGAGTTGGGCAAAAAAATCGAGGTATTT. The rearrangement links TRGV9 to TRGJP. Germline V lookup: CDR1 GITISATS, CDR2 ISYDGTV (reference sequence). The CDR3 extends over 15 amino acids.

A few counts support this clone. The protein in TCRdb stems from a much larger clone and differs at residue 15 from this DNA's translation, likely a read error; here the protein is translated from the DNA. CDR3 in DNA: TGTGCCTTGTGGGAGGTGCCCCTCCCTCACCGGAATTATTATGAGAAACTCTTT. This encodes CALWEVPLPHRNYYEKLF. The genes are TRGV9 and TRGJ1 or TRGJ2. The CDR3 extends over 18 amino acids. Per the germline V gene, CDR1 is GITISATS and CDR2 is ISYDGTV (reference sequence).

Of note for this clone: The DNA is omitted, as the CDR3 cannot be located on it reliably, and the CDR3 follows TCRdb's listing. For the V gene the call is TRGV3; the J gene has no call. Per the germline V gene, CDR1 is VTNTFY and CDR2 is YDVSTARD (reference sequence). The CDR3 is 34 amino acids long, termini counted. Here the CDR3 reads CATWDSTSLGAIRNSLAVEQHLLSQVSIGRIQHF.

This clone was picked up many times. The chain recombines TRGV9 with TRGJ1 or TRGJ2. In germline, CDR1 is GITISATS, CDR2 ISYDGTV (reference sequence). The CDR3 has 15 residues. The trim removed 2 bases at V and 0 bases at J, leaving 7 bases unmatched. The CDR3 spells CALWEASRNYYKKLF. CDR3 DNA: TGTGCCTTGTGGGAGGCCTCACGGAATTATTATAAGAAACTCTTT.

For this clone: TCRdb has a much larger clone's protein, which differs at residue 3 from the translation of this DNA, likely because of a read error; what is shown is the protein translated from the DNA. V gene TRGV9 combines with J gene TRGJP. TCRdb gives no J gene; it was assigned here by matching the DNA to germline. This CDR3 region has 18 residues. The germline V gene encodes CDR1 GITISATS and CDR2 ISYDGTV (reference sequence). CDR3 in amino acids: CASWEVNEQELGKKIKVF. CDR3 DNA sequence: TGTGCCTCGTGGGAGGTGAACGAGCAAGAGTTGGGCAAAAAAATCAAGGTATTT.

This clone has ten or more counts. The chain has TRGV5 and TRGJ1 or TRGJ2. V was clipped by 2 bases and J by 5 bases; unmatched bases: 9. This CDR3 spans 14 amino acids. Per the germline V gene, CDR1 is VINAFY and CDR2 is YDVSNSKD. The CDR3 region has the DNA TGTGCCACCTGGGACAAGGGTAGGGATTATAAGAAACTCTTT. Amino acid sequence: CATWDKGRDYKKLF.

This clone was seen a few times. The TCRdb record carries a much larger clone's protein, which differs from this DNA's translation at residue 13; a read error is the likely cause, and the protein listed here is the DNA translation. This chain joins TRGV9 and TRGJP. The J gene was not available in TCRdb and was assigned here by matching the DNA to germline segments. CDR1 and CDR2 from the germline V gene are GITISATS and ISYDGTV (reference sequence). There are 18 residues in the CDR3. The chain's CDR3 is CALWESYGFTLGRKIKVF. Here the CDR3 DNA reads TGTGCCTTGTGGGAGTCCTACGGCTTTACTTTGGGCAGAAAAATCAAGGTATTT.

As to this clone: A far larger clone is only one base removed, so a read error is likely. This chain connects TRGV9 to TRGJP. TCRdb does not report a J gene; here it was assigned by matching the DNA to germline references. Germline CDR1 GITISATS, CDR2 ISYDGTV (reference sequence). The CDR3 has 18 residues. The DNA for the CDR3 is TGTGCCTTGTGGGAGTCCTACGGCTTTACTTTGGGCAAAAAGATCAAGGTATTT. As protein: CALWESYGFTLGKKIKVF.

Points on this clone: With a far larger clone one base away, a read error is the likely cause. The DNA is omitted, as the CDR3 cannot be located on it reliably, and the CDR3 follows TCRdb's listing. Other DNA sequences from this sample encode an identical CDR3 as well. The V gene call reads TRGV9; no J gene was called. Germline V CDR1 and CDR2: GITISATS, ISYDGTV (reference sequence). The CDR3 numbers 29 amino acids, ends counted. The CDR3: CAPCSIIRNSLAVEQHLLSQVSIGRIQHF.

Regarding this clone: The mismatch at residue 4 between this DNA's translation and the TCRdb protein of a much larger clone likely reflects a read error; the protein shown is translated from the DNA. This chain uses TRGV4 with TRGJ1 or TRGJ2. The CDR3 has 20 amino acids. Germline assignment: CDR1 EGSTGY and CDR2 YDSYTSSV. The chain's CDR3 is CATRDYFQTRHNGCRRKKLF. As DNA, the CDR3 is TGTGCCACCAGGGATTATTTCCAGACAAGGCATAATGGGTGTCGTAGAAAGAAACTCTTT.

Turning to this clone: Given a far larger clone just one base away, this is likely a sequencing read error. In the same sample, other DNA sequences code for this CDR3. The V segment is TRGV3, and no J call was made. The CDR3 sequence is 20 residues long. Germline V CDR1 and CDR2: VTNTFY, YDVSTARD (reference sequence). The CDR3 nucleotides read TGTGCCACCTGGGACAGGCCATTAAAACCATGGGGGATAGTTCGCCATAAGAAGCTCTTT. Residues: CATWDRPLKPWGIVRHKKLF.

V gene TRGV9 combines with J gene TRGJ1 or TRGJ2. As TCRdb names no J gene, one was assigned here on the basis of a DNA match to germline. This CDR3 is 10 amino acids long. Trimming cost V 7 bases and J 11 bases; bases outside gene matches: 8. In germline, CDR1 is GITISATS, CDR2 ISYDGTV (reference sequence). The CDR3 spells CALCLIEKLF. The CDR3 DNA reads TGTGCCTTGTGTCTGATAGAGAAACTCTTT.

To note about this clone: A read error likely explains why the TCRdb protein, taken from a much larger clone, differs from this DNA's translation at residue 5; the protein shown is translated from the DNA. V usage is TRGV4 and J usage is TRGJ1 or TRGJ2. No J segment appears in TCRdb, so it was assigned here by matching the sequence to germline. The CDR3 extends over 14 amino acids. CDR1 is EGSTGY and CDR2 is YDSYTSSV in the germline V gene. For the CDR3, the DNA is TGTGCCACCTGGGTTGGGCCTCGTCGTTATAAGAAACTCTTT. Its protein is CATWVGPRRYKKLF.

This clone was seen a handful of times. A read error likely explains why the TCRdb protein, taken from a much larger clone, differs from this DNA's translation at residue 11; the protein shown is translated from the DNA. As DNA, the CDR3 is TGTGCCACCTGGGACCGTGATAATTATTATGAGAAACTCTTT. Protein: CATWDRDNYYEKLF. The chain joins TRGV5 to TRGJ1 or TRGJ2. The J gene, absent from TCRdb, was called here by matching the DNA to germline. The CDR3 length is 14 residues. The V gene's germline CDR1 is VINAFY and CDR2 YDVSNSKD.